This T cell receptor beta chain was obtained from a study of CD8 T cells in ankylosing spondylitis. Study results and caveats: The study looked at matched synovial fluid samples from ankylosing spondylitis patients. Disease-linked clones were reported to be significantly enriched there. One TCR beta motif, made up of under ten highly homologous variants, appeared characteristic of ankylosing spondylitis blood. Some of the motif variants had earlier been found in reactive arthritis patients' fluid and blood. Disease-linked clones, CD8+, were relatively rare in peripheral blood.

This clonotype was observed a handful of times. Its specificity is unknown. Library preparation for TCR beta used quantitative 5'-RACE with molecular barcodes. TCRdb redid the calling of the 5' RACE reads with MiXCR, one entry per CDR3 protein. The sample contains 400,000 or so distinct CDR3 sequences, about 25% of which appear only once. The germline V gene encodes CDR1 LGHDT and CDR2 YNNKEL (reference sequence). The CDR3 runs to 13 residues. J was trimmed by 6 bases and V by 6 bases; bases with no gene match: 4. The origin of this receptor is a male donor with ankylosing spondylitis. The chain has TRBV3-1 and TRBJ2-1; 8 bases agree with TRBD1. The specimen was blood, either unsorted or a sorted T cell fraction (not recorded which). This CDR3 reads CASRGTGLNEQFF. CDR3 nucleotide sequence: TGTGCCAGCAGAGGGACAGGTCTCAATGAGCAGTTCTTC.